The clone carrying this TCR beta chain has a count of ten or more. Antigen unknown. The data stem from a study of T-cell reconstitution after alpha-beta-depleted transplantation in children. The CDR3 is made up of 13 amino acids. Trimming left V 4 bases short and J 3 bases short, with 10 bases between. CDR1 SGHDT and CDR2 YYEEEE come from the germline V gene. During its preparation, the TCRbeta library received unique molecular identifiers. TCRdb independently ran MiXCR on the PCR reads; one entry per CDR3 protein. The data hold around 670,000 distinct CDR3 sequences, with about 12% observed a single time. Study findings and constraints: T-cell counts and diversity at one year post-transplant came mainly from newly produced T cells. Some patients showed high day-60 TCRbeta diversity, which derived from surviving recipient T cells and thymic progenitors. Several hundred expanded graft clones reportedly were the source of alpha-beta T cells about two months after transplant.

The chain joins TRBV5-6 to TRBJ1-1, with D perhaps TRBD1 (5 bases). The source was PBMCs, collected before TCRalphabeta/CD19-depleted stem cell transplant. This clonotype was sampled from a girl aged 2 to 9 with congenital amegakaryocytic thrombocytopenia, due to receive a stem cell transplant. The CDR3 protein is CASSNDRYTEAFF. The CDR3 DNA follows: TGTGCCAGCAGCAACGACAGATACACTGAAGCTTTCTTT.